One sample yielded the 27 T cell receptor beta chains listed below, sequenced in a study of OX40 agonist ivuxolimab in advanced cancers. Libraries were prepared through the immunoSEQ multiplex PCR assay. This immuneACCESS table, as held by TCRdb, lists in-frame sequences with V and J called but not all clones. Of the missing ones, under half trace to an unresolved V gene in checked studies; the others have no known cause. Present in this sample are roughly 30,000 clones, 92% of which were seen just once. Of the sample, 9.4% falls within the top ten clones. The starting material was CD4+ or CD8+ T cells sorted from blood, obtained in a trial of the OX40 agonist ivuxolimab. The receptors here all came from an adult with an advanced solid tumor such as melanoma, head and neck, liver or kidney cancer.

The chain recombines TRBV2 with TRBJ2-7, with 11 bases lining up with TRBD1. J was trimmed by 3 bases and V by 9 bases; bases with no gene match: 4. CDR1 and CDR2 (germline): SNHLY, FYNNEI. The length of the CDR3 is 13 residues. CDR3 sequence (DNA): TGTGCCAGTACCGGGACAGGGGGCTACGAGCAGTACTTC. Protein sequence: CASTGTGGYEQYF. The full variable domain, with the rest looked up from reference TRBV2 and TRBJ2-7, is EPEVTQTPSHQVTQMGQEVILRCVPISNHLYFYWYRQILGQKVEFLVSFYNNEISEKSEIFDDQFSVERPDGSNFTLKIRSTKLEDSAMYFCASTGTGGYEQYFGPGTRLTVT.

The chain links TRBV7-2 to TRBJ1-5, with 9 bases fitting TRBD1. CDR1 is SGHTA, CDR2 FQGNSA, per germline. The V and J ends lost 1 base and 2 bases, in that order; junction bases with no gene match: 9. The CDR3 extends over 18 amino acids. The chain's CDR3 is CASSLGYRGQGRNQPQHF. DNA of the CDR3: TGTGCCAGCAGCTTAGGGTACAGGGGGCAAGGACGCAATCAGCCCCAGCATTTT. The complete variable domain, with remaining parts taken from reference TRBV7-2 and TRBJ1-5, reads GAGVSQSPSNKVTEKGKDVELRCDPISGHTALYWYRQSLGQGLEFLIYFQGNSAPDKSGLPSDRFSAERTGGSVSTLTIQRTQQEDSAVYLCASSLGYRGQGRNQPQHFGDGTRLSIL.

The V gene is TRBV4-3, the J gene TRBJ2-6; D remains ambiguous. The CDR3 is 17 residues long. Germline values: CDR1 LGHNA, CDR2 YSLEER. V was cut by 5 bases and J by 0 bases, with 14 bases left in between. The CDR3 sequence is CASSRLYELSGANVLTF. DNA of the CDR3: TGCGCCAGCAGCAGATTATATGAGCTCTCTGGGGCCAACGTCCTGACTTTC.

The J gene is TRBJ1-2, the V gene TRBV19, with 9 bases lining up with TRBD1. This CDR3 spans 14 amino acids. The V gene's germline CDR1 is LNHDA and CDR2 SQIVND (reference sequence). V lost 3 bases, J lost 7 bases, and 6 bases stayed unmatched. The DNA of the CDR3 is TGTGCCAGTAGTATCGGGGGGACAGGGAGTGGCTACACCTTC. Its protein product is CASSIGGTGSGYTF. The variable domain in full, with the rest retrieved from reference TRBV19 and TRBJ1-2, is DGGITQSPKYLFRKEGQNVTLSCEQNLNHDAMYWYRQDPGQGLRLIYYSQIVNDFQKGDIAEGYSVSREKKESFPLTVTSAQKNPTAFYLCASSIGGTGSGYTFGSGTRLTVV.

This clone was recorded once. The chain is built from TRBV7-2 and TRBJ2-1; no definite D call. From germline, CDR1 is SGHTA and CDR2 FQGNSA. V was cut by 8 bases and J by 8 bases, with 10 bases left in between. The CDR3 consists of 11 residues. Here the CDR3 DNA reads TGTGCCAGCCGCATCGTCGATGAGCAGTTCTTC. It is translated as CASRIVDEQFF.

This clone was counted once. The chain uses TRBV11-2 and TRBJ1-5; a weak D match, TRBD1 (5 bases). CDR1 is SGHAT, CDR2 FQNNGV, per germline. V shed 0 bases and J shed 2 bases, with 11 bases lying between them. The CDR3 sequence is 16 residues long. The CDR3 nucleotides read TGTGCCAGCAGCTTAGATCTGGGGGAGGGCAATCAGCCCCAGCATTTT. Translation gives CASSLDLGEGNQPQHF.

This sequence joins TRBV5-1 and TRBJ2-1; 9 bases match TRBD2. The junction had 12 bases not matched to a gene; V was cut back by 5 bases and J by 6 bases. The CDR3 loop spans 16 amino acids. The germline CDR1 and CDR2 sequences are SGHRS and YFSETQ. The CDR3 loop is CASSQTVAGVVNEQFF. Written as DNA, the CDR3 is TGCGCCAGCAGTCAGACCGTAGCGGGAGTGGTCAATGAGCAGTTCTTC.

This clone was recorded only once. The chain recombines TRBV4-2 with TRBJ2-1; 10 bases align to TRBD1. This CDR3 comprises 14 residues. CDR1 and CDR2 (germline): LGHNA, YNFKEQ. V lost 3 bases to trimming and J lost 9 bases; unmatched junction nucleotides: 5. The CDR3 sequence is CASSQDDRGPEQFF. Here the CDR3 DNA reads TGTGCCAGCAGCCAGGATGACAGGGGGCCTGAGCAGTTCTTC.

The rearrangement links TRBV6-5 to TRBJ1-1; perhaps TRBD1 as D (6 bases). The CDR3 covers 14 residues. The V end was cut by 6 bases, the J end by 8 bases, with 19 bases between. CDR1 and CDR2 (germline): MNHEY, SVGAGI. The CDR3, as DNA: TGTGCCAGCAGAGCCAGACAGGACTACCCCGAAGCTTTCTTT. Protein: CASRARQDYPEAFF.

The chain recombines TRBV6-5 with TRBJ1-2, with unresolved D. This CDR3 comprises 10 residues. Germline values: CDR1 MNHEY, CDR2 SVGAGI. Trimming cost V 10 bases and J 8 bases, with 11 bases left between them. This CDR3 reads CATLMRGYTF. For the CDR3, the DNA is TGTGCCACCCTCATGAGGGGCTACACCTTC.

The rearrangement joins TRBV2 to TRBJ1-3, with 9 bases identical to TRBD1. CDR3 length: 17 amino acids. Germline V gene sequence: CDR1 SNHLY, CDR2 FYNNEI. The J segment lost 0 bases and the V segment lost 5 bases, leaving 8 bases of the junction unmatched. CDR3 in DNA: TGTGCCAGCAGTCTTCGGACAGGGGAAAGCTCTGGAAACACCATATATTTT. This sequence encodes CASSLRTGESSGNTIYF. Filled out from reference TRBV2 and TRBJ1-3, the complete variable domain reads EPEVTQTPSHQVTQMGQEVILRCVPISNHLYFYWYRQILGQKVEFLVSFYNNEISEKSEIFDDQFSVERPDGSNFTLKIRSTKLEDSAMYFCASSLRTGESSGNTIYFGEGSWLTVV.

J is TRBJ2-7 and V is TRBV12-5, with D maybe TRBD1 (6 bases). The CDR3 runs 15 residues. CDR1 and CDR2 (germline): LGHNT, FRNRAP. V was pared by 3 bases and J by 0 bases, with 12 bases between. The CDR3 loop is CASGLPYRDSYEQYF. DNA for the CDR3: TGTGCTAGTGGTTTACCCTACAGGGACTCCTACGAGCAGTACTTC.

This chain uses TRBV5-4 with TRBJ2-7, with D unclear. The V gene's germline CDR1 is SGHNT and CDR2 YYREEE (reference sequence). Trimming took 4 bases from V and 7 from J, leaving 18 bases between them. This CDR3 is built from 14 residues. The CDR3 sequence: CASSLRKDPREQYF. In nucleotides, the CDR3 is TGTGCCAGCAGCCTACGGAAGGACCCTAGGGAGCAGTACTTC.

The chain couples TRBV5-6 to TRBJ1-1; D remains ambiguous. There are 12 residues in the CDR3. Trimming took 0 bases from V and 4 from J, leaving 4 bases between them. CDR1 is SGHDT, CDR2 YYEEEE, per germline. DNA of the CDR3: TGTGCCAGCAGCTTGGGGGCCACTGAAGCTTTCTTT. It encodes CASSLGATEAFF. The entire variable domain, with the rest obtained from reference TRBV5-6 and TRBJ1-1, is as follows: DAGVTQSPTHLIKTRGQQVTLRCSPKSGHDTVSWYQQALGQGPQFIFQYYEEEERQRGNFPDRFSGHQFPNYSSELNVNALLLGDSALYLCASSLGATEAFFGQGTRLTVV.

The rearrangement joins TRBV6-5 to TRBJ2-5; TRBD1 might be the D (5 bases). V dropped 6 bases and J dropped 5 bases, with 19 bases sitting between them. This CDR3 has 15 amino acids. Looked up from germline, CDR1 is MNHEY and CDR2 is SVGAGI. The CDR3 sequence: CASSGGLGLVETQYF. CDR3 bases: TGTGCCAGCAGCGGCGGTTTGGGGCTAGTGGAGACCCAGTACTTC.

The V and J genes are TRBV5-4 and TRBJ2-2; D not certain. Germline loops: CDR1 SGHNT, CDR2 YYREEE (reference sequence). Trimming removed 1 base at V and 6 bases at J, with 7 bases between. The CDR3 covers 13 residues. The CDR3 is CASSLTIAGELFF. In DNA form, the CDR3 reads TGTGCCAGCAGCTTGACTATAGCCGGGGAGCTGTTTTTT.

The rearrangement joins TRBV7-2 to TRBJ1-4, with D tentatively TRBD1 (6 bases). The CDR3 totals 15 residues. V lost 5 bases and J lost 10, with 20 bases in between. Per the germline V gene, CDR1 is SGHTA and CDR2 is FQGNSA. CDR3 in DNA: TGTGCCAGCAGCCCCAAAAAGGGGGTAGGGGGAAAACTGTTTTTT. This translates into CASSPKKGVGGKLFF.

Only one count was recorded for this clone. The V and J genes are TRBV7-6 and TRBJ2-4; 7 bases map to TRBD1. Trimming at V came to 1 base and at J to 8 bases, leaving 8 bases not matched to a gene. CDR1 is SGHVS and CDR2 is FNYEAQ in the germline V gene. The CDR3 spans 15 residues. Here the CDR3 DNA reads TGTGCCAGCAGCTTAGAAATAGACAGGGCGGACATTCAGTACTTC. The encoded protein is CASSLEIDRADIQYF. Combining the CDR3 with reference TRBV7-6 and TRBJ2-4 gives the whole variable domain GAGVSQSPRYKVTKRGQDVALRCDPISGHVSLYWYRQALGQGPEFLTYFNYEAQQDKSGLPNDRFSAERPEGSISTLTIQRTEQRDSAMYRCASSLEIDRADIQYFGAGTRLSVL.

This chain links TRBV27 with TRBJ2-1; TRBD2 matches at 10 bases. CDR1 and CDR2 from the germline V gene are MNHEY and SMNVEV (reference sequence). The CDR3 has 15 amino acids. Trimming took 6 bases from V and 6 from J; bases not matched to a gene: 8. The CDR3 sequence: CASRSLAGVGNEQFF. CDR3 in DNA: TGTGCCAGCAGAAGCCTAGCGGGAGTTGGCAATGAGCAGTTCTTC.

This clone was counted a few times. The chain is built from TRBV6-5 and TRBJ2-5; D is unresolved. V was cut by 0 bases and J by 5 bases, with 7 bases left in between. This CDR3 spans 13 amino acids. Germline loops: CDR1 MNHEY, CDR2 SVGAGI. The CDR3 sequence: CASSYSGWETQYF. Here the CDR3 DNA reads TGTGCCAGCAGTTACTCGGGGTGGGAGACCCAGTACTTC.

The chain employs TRBV6-4 and TRBJ2-5, with D possibly TRBD2 on 6 matching bases. This CDR3 has 13 residues. Germline V lookup: CDR1 MRHNA, CDR2 SNTAGT. V lost 7 bases to trimming and J lost 5 bases, with 14 bases between them. The DNA for the CDR3 is TGTGCCAGCACAGGTTCCAGCGGGGAGACCCAGTACTTC. Amino acids: CASTGSSGETQYF.

The V and J genes are TRBV4-1 and TRBJ1-3, with a tentative D call TRBD1 (5 bases). The CDR3 spans 17 residues. Germline CDR1 and CDR2: MGHRA and YSYEKL. V lost 0 bases and J 3 bases, leaving 15 bases between the germline ends. The CDR3 reads CASSQEGVGAYGNTIYF. The CDR3 region has the DNA TGCGCCAGCAGCCAAGAGGGGGTGGGAGCCTATGGAAACACCATATATTTT.

This chain connects TRBV5-1 to TRBJ2-5; possibly TRBD2 for D (6 bases). The germline V gene encodes CDR1 SGHRS and CDR2 YFSETQ. The CDR3 totals 17 residues. V shed 0 bases and J shed 1 base, with 16 bases lying between them. The CDR3 here is CASSLERLVLTQETQYF. In DNA form, the CDR3 reads TGCGCCAGCAGCTTGGAGAGACTAGTTCTCACCCAAGAGACCCAGTACTTC.

This clone was observed a single time. The CDR3 is CASSVSTGELFF. The CDR3 DNA reads TGCGCCAGCAGTGTGTCCACCGGGGAGCTGTTTTTT. The J gene is TRBJ2-2, the V gene TRBV10-2; D is unresolved. Germline V lookup: CDR1 WSHSY, CDR2 SAAADI. The CDR3 has 12 residues. Trimming cost V 4 bases and J 4 bases, with 4 bases left between them.

This clone was seen just once. The chain uses TRBV19 and TRBJ2-5, with D maybe TRBD2 (5 bases). Germline CDR1 LNHDA, CDR2 SQIVND (reference sequence). This CDR3 region has 14 residues. V gave up 5 bases and J gave up 5 bases, with 15 bases separating them. The CDR3 sequence: CASSPLLVWETQYF. DNA for the CDR3: TGTGCCAGTAGTCCTTTACTAGTTTGGGAGACCCAGTACTTC.

The sample holds a few counts of this clone. The rearrangement links TRBV4-3 to TRBJ2-5, with 9 bases matching TRBD2. Germline V gene sequence: CDR1 LGHNA, CDR2 YSLEER. The trim removed 1 base at V and 3 bases at J, leaving 3 bases unmatched. The CDR3 is 15 amino acids. The CDR3: CASSQGTSAKETQYF. CDR3 nucleotides: TGCGCCAGCAGCCAAGGGACTAGCGCAAAAGAGACCCAGTACTTC.

This clone was detected a few times. This CDR3 reads CASSQPWTGGLGNYGYTF. In DNA, the CDR3 is TGCGCCAGCAGCCAACCTTGGACAGGCGGGTTAGGTAACTATGGCTACACCTTC. The gene calls are TRBV4-1 and TRBJ1-2; 7 nucleotides align to TRBD1. Germline CDR1 and CDR2: MGHRA and YSYEKL. The CDR3 is 18 amino acids. Trimming removed 2 bases from V and 1 base from J; junction bases left unmatched: 13.